The clone carrying this TCR beta chain occurred once. This sample is drawn from a study of OX40 agonist ivuxolimab in advanced cancers. Trimming took 1 base from V and 9 from J; bases not matched to a gene: 11. CDR3 length: 17 residues. Looked up from germline, CDR1 is MNHNS and CDR2 is SASEGT. TCRdb keeps only in-frame clones here, not all; method: immunoSEQ multiplex PCR. The sample has more than 50,000 clones; approximately 94% are singletons. This receptor was taken from an adult with an advanced solid tumor such as melanoma, head and neck, liver or kidney cancer. The rearrangement joins TRBV6-1 to TRBJ2-3; 12 bases are a match to TRBD2. Specimen: CD4+ or CD8+ T cells sorted from blood, collected in a trial of the OX40 agonist ivuxolimab. CDR3 in amino acids: CASSEVASGRAYDTQYF. The CDR3 coding sequence is TGTGCCAGCAGTGAAGTGGCTAGCGGGAGGGCCTACGACACGCAGTATTTT.